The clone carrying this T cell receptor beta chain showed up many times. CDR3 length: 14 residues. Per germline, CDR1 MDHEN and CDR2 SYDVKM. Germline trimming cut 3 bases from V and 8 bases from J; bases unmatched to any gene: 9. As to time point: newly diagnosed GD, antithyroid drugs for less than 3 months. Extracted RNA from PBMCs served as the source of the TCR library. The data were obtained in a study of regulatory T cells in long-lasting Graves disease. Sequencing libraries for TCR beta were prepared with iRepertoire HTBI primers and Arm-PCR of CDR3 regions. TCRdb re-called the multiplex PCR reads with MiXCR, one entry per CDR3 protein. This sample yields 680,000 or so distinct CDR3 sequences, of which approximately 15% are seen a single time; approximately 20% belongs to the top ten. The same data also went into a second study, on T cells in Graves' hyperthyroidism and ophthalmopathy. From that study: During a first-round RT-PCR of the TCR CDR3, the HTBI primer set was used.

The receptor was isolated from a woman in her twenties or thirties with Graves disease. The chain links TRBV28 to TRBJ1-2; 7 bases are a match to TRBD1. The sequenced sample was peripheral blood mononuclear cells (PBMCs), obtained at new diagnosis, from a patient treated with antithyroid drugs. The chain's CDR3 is CASSFRTTGNGYTF. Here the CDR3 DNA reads TGTGCCAGCAGTTTCCGCACGACAGGGAACGGCTACACCTTC.